This T cell receptor delta chain was retrieved from a study of Vδ1+ human thymocytes. General study results and limits: In the thymus, TRG and TRD repertoires looked highly polyclonal with Gaussian CDR3 lengths. Unexpected Vdelta2 sequences could cause misinterpretation of bulk repertoire data. TRG sequences recurred across donors, whereas TRD sequences stayed essentially private.

Alphabeta T cells were depleted, then CD3+ Vdelta1+ Vdelta2- thymocytes were FACS-sorted. On this clone itself: The target antigen is unknown.

The V gene's germline CDR1 is TSWWSYY and CDR2 QGS. The V segment lost 0 bases and the J segment 2 bases; nucleotides outside the gene matches: 16. The CDR3 sequence is 21 residues long. The template was reverse-transcribed extracted RNA. Pooled V-gene forward primers with one constant-region reverse primer generated the CDR3 amplicons by multiplex PCR. TCRdb called clones anew from the multiplex PCR reads with CATT. The sample includes more than 45,000 delta-chain clones, more than 12% of them seen just once. The sequence derives from a girl in the first two years of life who had congenital heart surgery. Sequencing used Vdelta1+ gamma-delta thymocytes from the thymus. This sample's subset: FACS-sorted CD3+ TCRalphabeta- TCRVdelta1+ TCRVdelta2- thymocytes. V is TRDV1 and J is TRDJ1; 12 positions agree with TRDD3. CDR3 nucleotide sequence: TGTGCTCTTGGGGAACTAAGTTCCTACCCCTACTGGGGGATACATACCGATAAACTCATCTTT. Residues: CALGELSSYPYWGIHTDKLIF.